A single sample is the source of the 30 T cell receptor beta chains below, sequenced in a study of OX40 agonist ivuxolimab in advanced cancers. Repertoires were generated with immunoSEQ multiplex PCR, while TCRdb's copy carries only in-frame clones and drops some. This sample carries about 70,000 clones, roughly 80% of them seen once, and the ten largest clones take approximately 6.8%. The material sequenced was CD4+ or CD8+ T cells sorted from blood, taken in a trial of the OX40 agonist ivuxolimab. The source is an adult with an advanced solid tumor such as melanoma, head and neck, liver or kidney cancer.

V and J are TRBV2 and TRBJ1-2, with D possibly TRBD1 on 5 matching bases. The CDR3 has 16 residues. Germline assignment: CDR1 SNHLY and CDR2 FYNNEI. Trimming took 4 bases from V and 8 from J, leaving 23 bases between them. As DNA, the CDR3 is TGTGCCAGCAGTGTAACTAAGTCGCCGGGGCCCCGGGGCTACACCTTC. Protein: CASSVTKSPGPRGYTF.

The chain joins TRBV6-5 to TRBJ1-5; D might be TRBD1 (5 bases). V was pared by 5 bases and J by 7 bases, with 15 bases between. Germline CDR1 is MNHEY and CDR2 is SVGAGI. This CDR3 has 14 amino acids. In DNA form, the CDR3 reads TGTGCCAGCAGTACTCAGGGTGGGGACCAGCCCCAGCATTTT. Its protein is CASSTQGGDQPQHF.

This chain joins TRBV4-3 and TRBJ2-2, with D possibly matching TRBD2 (6 bases). V lost 1 base to trimming and J lost 2 bases, with 11 bases between them. The CDR3 consists of 16 residues. The germline V gene encodes CDR1 LGHNA and CDR2 YSLEER. CDR3 sequence: CASSQVGAGNTGELFF. The CDR3 coding sequence is TGCGCCAGCAGCCAAGTCGGCGCGGGAAACACCGGGGAGCTGTTTTTT.

The chain recombines TRBV4-1 with TRBJ2-3, with 12 nucleotides matching TRBD2. CDR3 length equals 12 residues. In germline, CDR1 is MGHRA, CDR2 YSYEKL. With 6 bases clipped from V and 15 bases from J, the junction kept 7 bases outside the gene matches. The CDR3 region is CASSSSGGASYF. The DNA of the CDR3 is TGCGCCAGCAGTTCTAGCGGGGGGGCCTCCTATTTT.

The chain combines TRBV6-5 with TRBJ1-1; no definite D call. From germline, CDR1 is MNHEY and CDR2 SVGAGI. Trimming took 6 bases from V and 6 from J, leaving 17 bases between them. The CDR3 loop spans 14 amino acids. The CDR3 protein is CASSRPALGAEAFF. The DNA of the CDR3 is TGTGCCAGCAGCCGGCCTGCATTGGGCGCTGAAGCTTTCTTT.

To note about this clone: At one end the junction does not follow the germline gene, possibly because of a read error. J is TRBJ2-3 and V is TRBV7-9, with D tentatively TRBD2 (5 bases). CDR1 and CDR2 (germline): SEHNR, FQNEAQ (reference sequence). The CDR3 has 12 residues. The CDR3 DNA reads as TGTGCCAGCAGCCTAGCCTCAGATACGCAGTATTTT. Amino acids: CASSLASDTQYF.

The genes are TRBV11-1 and TRBJ1-2, with D possibly matching TRBD1 (6 bases). Germline CDR1 SGHAT, CDR2 FQDESV (reference sequence). The V end lost 4 bases, the J end lost 8 bases, and 17 bases lay between the germline ends. The CDR3 has 14 amino acids. CDR3 coding DNA: TGTGCCAGCAGCTCTGGTTCCCAGGGACACGGCTACACCTTC. Translation: CASSSGSQGHGYTF. The full variable domain, in which reference TRBV11-1 and TRBJ1-2 provide the parts outside the CDR3, is EAEVAQSPRYKITEKSQAVAFWCDPISGHATLYWYRQILGQGPELLVQFQDESVVDDSQLPKDRFSAERLKGVDSTLKIQPAELGDSAMYLCASSSGSQGHGYTFGSGTRLTVV.

This clone came up a few times. The chain couples TRBV2 to TRBJ2-2, with D unresolved. The CDR3 is 13 residues long. Germline V gene sequence: CDR1 SNHLY, CDR2 FYNNEI. V lost 5 bases, J lost 1 base, and 5 bases lay in between. The CDR3 DNA reads as TGTGCCAGCAGTTACGGGAACACCGGGGAGCTGTTTTTT. Its translation: CASSYGNTGELFF.

The V gene is TRBV7-3, the J gene TRBJ2-3; possibly TRBD2 for D (7 bases). CDR3 length: 16 residues. Germline-derived CDR1 and CDR2 are SGHTA and FQGTGA. Trimming shortened V by 2 bases and J by 0 bases, and 12 bases separated the two germline ends. Here the CDR3 DNA reads TGTGCCAGCAGCTTATTGGGGGGGCCGAGCACAGATACGCAGTATTTT. Translation: CASSLLGGPSTDTQYF.

V is TRBV19 and J is TRBJ2-1; 9 bases are shared with TRBD2. After removal of 0 bases from V and 12 bases from J, the junction contained 18 bases not matched to a gene. CDR1 is LNHDA, CDR2 SQIVND, per germline (reference sequence). This CDR3 contains 18 residues. The CDR3 loop reads CASSIEWSAGGTHGWQFF. The DNA for the CDR3 is TGTGCCAGTAGTATAGAGTGGTCAGCGGGAGGTACCCACGGGTGGCAGTTCTTC.

This clone was recorded only once. The gene calls are TRBV4-2 and TRBJ1-5; D is uncertain. This CDR3 has 16 amino acids. V shed 0 bases and J shed 3 bases, with 12 bases lying between them. Germline assignment: CDR1 LGHNA and CDR2 YNFKEQ. CDR3 sequence reads: CASSQDLGRVNQPQHF. The CDR3 bases are TGTGCCAGCAGCCAAGATTTGGGGAGGGTCAATCAGCCCCAGCATTTT.

The rearrangement joins TRBV4-2 to TRBJ2-1; 8 nucleotides line up with TRBD2. The CDR3 has 13 residues. V lost 0 bases and J lost 13; bases outside the gene matches: 5. Germline CDR1 LGHNA, CDR2 YNFKEQ. The CDR3: CASSQDSGGVQFF. In DNA form, the CDR3 reads TGTGCCAGCAGCCAAGATTCCGGGGGGGTACAGTTCTTC.

This clone was observed a few times. This rearrangement joins TRBV30 to TRBJ1-6; 9 bases map to TRBD1. The CDR3 is 13 amino acids. Germline trimming cut 5 bases from V and 7 bases from J; bases unmatched to any gene: 3. Germline values: CDR1 GTSNPN, CDR2 SVGIG (reference sequence). The CDR3 DNA is TGTGCCTGGGGGGACAGGGTAAATTCACCCCTCCACTTT. This gives the protein CAWGDRVNSPLHF.

Only a few counts were recorded for this clone. This chain joins TRBV6-6 and TRBJ1-4; 7 bases map to TRBD1. J gave up 2 bases and V 7 bases, and 4 bases lay outside the gene matches. Germline CDR1 MNHNY, CDR2 SVGAGI (reference sequence). CDR3 length: 14 residues. Here the CDR3 DNA reads TGTGCCAGCAACCAACAGGGGACTAATGAAAAACTGTTTTTT. This gives the protein CASNQQGTNEKLFF.

The chain joins TRBV5-1 to TRBJ2-7; no clear D gene. From germline, CDR1 is SGHRS and CDR2 YFSETQ. This CDR3 is 15 amino acids long. Deletions cut 1 base from V and 2 bases from J, with 13 bases between. In DNA, the CDR3 is TGCGCCAGCAGCTTGCCGCCCGGCGGAACCTACGAGCAGTACTTC. As protein: CASSLPPGGTYEQYF.

The count of this clone is one. J is TRBJ1-2 and V is TRBV6-5; TRBD1 might be the D (5 bases). The CDR3 is 12 amino acids. Trimming left V 5 bases short and J 8 bases short, with 12 bases between. Germline V CDR1 and CDR2: MNHEY, SVGAGI. CDR3 DNA: TGTGCCAGCAGTCAACAAAGGGGCGGCTACACCTTC. It is translated as CASSQQRGGYTF.

The rearrangement uses TRBV11-1 and TRBJ2-7; TRBD1 matches at 9 bases. With V trimmed by 5 bases and J by 3 bases, 11 bases remained unmatched. Germline-derived CDR1 and CDR2 are SGHAT and FQDESV (reference sequence). CDR3 size: 16 residues. The CDR3 loop reads CASSPRGTGPFYEQYF. CDR3 nucleotides: TGTGCCAGCAGCCCGCGTGGGACAGGGCCTTTCTACGAGCAGTACTTC.

This chain links TRBV7-9 with TRBJ2-3, with 8 bases fitting TRBD2. After removal of 1 base from V and 9 bases from J, the junction contained 9 bases not matched to a gene. Germline V gene data show CDR1 as SEHNR and CDR2 as FQNEAQ (reference sequence). The CDR3 spans 15 residues. CDR3 sequence reads: CASSLGGTRSSTQYF. CDR3 coding DNA: TGTGCCAGCAGCTTAGGCGGGACTAGGTCGTCCACGCAGTATTTT. The variable domain in full, completed from reference TRBV7-9 and TRBJ2-3, reads DTGVSQNPRHKITKRGQNVTFRCDPISEHNRLYWYRQTLGQGPEFLTYFQNEAQLEKSRLLSDRFSAERPKGSFSTLEIQRTEQGDSAMYLCASSLGGTRSSTQYFGPGTRLTVL.

The rearrangement links TRBV30 to TRBJ1-1; TRBD1 might be the D (6 bases). Germline lookup yields CDR1 GTSNPN and CDR2 SVGIG (reference sequence). The CDR3 is made up of 11 amino acids. Trimming stripped 5 bases from V and 6 bases from J, with 10 bases between. The DNA of the CDR3 is TGTGCCTGGCGGGGGGCCGCTGAAGCTTTCTTT. Translation gives CAWRGAAEAFF.

The chain links TRBV10-1 to TRBJ1-6; 7 nucleotides align to TRBD1. Germline V lookup: CDR1 WNHNN, CDR2 SYGVQD (reference sequence). V dropped 0 bases and J dropped 6; count of bases not matched to a gene: 5. The CDR3 length is 16 residues. The CDR3 DNA reads TGCGCCAGCAGTGAGTCGGGAGGGGGCCGTAATTCACCCCTCCACTTT. Its protein product is CASSESGGGRNSPLHF.

V gene TRBV10-3 combines with J gene TRBJ2-3; possibly TRBD1 for D (6 bases). Germline V gives CDR1 ENHRY, CDR2 SYGVKD. V gave up 6 bases and J gave up 1 base, with 11 bases separating them. This CDR3 region has 14 residues. The CDR3 loop reads CAIRQGAGTDTQYF. The DNA of the CDR3 is TGTGCCATCAGACAGGGTGCGGGCACAGATACGCAGTATTTT.

This chain uses TRBV19 with TRBJ2-7, with a weak D call TRBD1 (7 bases). The CDR3 sequence is 15 residues long. The V and J ends lost 4 bases and 5 bases respectively, with 18 bases between them. Germline V CDR1 and CDR2: LNHDA, SQIVND (reference sequence). In nucleotides, the CDR3 is TGTGCCAGTAGTAAGGAGGGGGCCACCTTTGACGAGCAGTACTTC. Protein product: CASSKEGATFDEQYF.

The rearrangement uses TRBV6-5 and TRBJ1-5; 8 nucleotides match TRBD1. CDR1 and CDR2 from the germline V gene are MNHEY and SVGAGI. V lost 6 bases and J lost 9; bases outside the gene matches: 7. The CDR3 contains 13 residues. The CDR3 reads CASSPPGGRPQHF. The CDR3 DNA is TGTGCCAGCAGCCCCCCAGGGGGCCGGCCCCAGCATTTT.

The V call is TRBV7-9, the J call TRBJ2-5; D unclear. This CDR3 comprises 14 residues. The germline V and J ends were trimmed by 5 bases and 1 base, with 11 bases remaining between them. Looked up from germline, CDR1 is SEHNR and CDR2 is FQNEAQ (reference sequence). CDR3 DNA: TGTGCCAGCAGCCTAGTGGGCAGCCAAGAGACCCAGTACTTC. It specifies CASSLVGSQETQYF.

Only one count was recorded for this clone. The J gene is TRBJ1-1, the V gene TRBV6-5; tentative D call: TRBD1 (6 bases). Germline V gives CDR1 MNHEY, CDR2 SVGAGI. The length of the CDR3 is 15 residues. Trimming pared 4 bases from V and 0 bases from J, leaving 12 bases between. The CDR3 protein is CASSSRDNMNTEAFF. The CDR3 region has the DNA TGTGCCAGCAGTTCCCGGGACAACATGAACACTGAAGCTTTCTTT.

This chain uses TRBV15 with TRBJ2-7, with no clear D. Trimming removed 3 bases from V and 4 bases from J, with 16 bases in between. The CDR3 consists of 15 residues. Germline loops: CDR1 LNHNV, CDR2 YYDKDF (reference sequence). The CDR3 DNA sequence: TGTGCCACCAGCAGGGCTTTAGACGCCCCTTACGAGCAGTACTTC. Translating gives CATSRALDAPYEQYF.

The chain combines TRBV5-1 with TRBJ2-3, with D possibly being TRBD1 or TRBD2 (6 bases each). Germline CDR1 is SGHRS and CDR2 is YFSETQ. The CDR3 totals 16 residues. The V end lost 4 bases, the J end lost 1 base, and 16 bases lay between the germline ends. The DNA of the CDR3 is TGCGCCAGCAGCCCCGGGGGCAGGCGGGGCACAGATACGCAGTATTTT. It specifies CASSPGGRRGTDTQYF.

The CDR3 here is CASSFMPRATNEKLFF. In DNA, the CDR3 is TGTGCCAGCAGTTTTATGCCCCGGGCAACTAATGAAAAACTGTTTTTT. The rearrangement uses TRBV27 and TRBJ1-4; no reliable D call. Trimming removed 3 bases from V and 0 bases from J, with 11 bases in between. The CDR3 is 16 residues long. CDR1 and CDR2 from the germline V gene are MNHEY and SMNVEV (reference sequence).

This clone was counted once. This chain joins TRBV27 and TRBJ1-3; D is unresolved. CDR3 length: 17 amino acids. The V gene's germline CDR1 is MNHEY and CDR2 SMNVEV (reference sequence). V lost 1 base to trimming and J lost 0 bases, with 13 bases between them. CDR3 in amino acids: CASSLYPRAISGNTIYF. The CDR3 DNA follows: TGTGCCAGCAGTTTATACCCGCGGGCCATCTCTGGAAACACCATATATTTT.

The DNA of the CDR3 is TGTGCCAGCAGCGACACAGGGGGCGCTACGGATACGCAGTATTTT. Protein: CASSDTGGATDTQYF. The V and J genes are TRBV6-4 and TRBJ2-3, with 9 bases matching TRBD1. The V gene's germline CDR1 is MRHNA and CDR2 SNTAGT. Germline trimming cut 6 bases from V and 6 bases from J; bases unmatched to any gene: 10. The CDR3 length is 15 residues.